Detailed here is one T cell receptor (beta chain). The target antigen is unknown. The protocol was immunoSEQ multiplex PCR, while the TCRdb copy is restricted to in-frame clones and leaves out a portion. The sample yields roughly 90,000 clones, approximately 90% seen once. These data come from a study of T cells in localized non-small cell lung cancer. The study, taken as a whole, reports: Of the tissues analyzed, uninvolved adjacent lung showed maximal T cell clonality, greater than tumor. The study detected a median roughly 61 of the top 100 tumor clones in adjacent lung. Prolonged overall survival went with higher T cell density in the blood.

Germline V gives CDR1 SGHTS, CDR2 YDEGEE. This CDR3 is built from 14 residues. Between the trimmed V and J ends, which lost 1 base and 0 bases, there was a span of 8 bases. The material was PBMCs, obtained before any cancer treatment. V and J are TRBV5-8 and TRBJ2-7; the D gene is possibly TRBD1 (6 bases). This clonotype originated in a woman aged 35-75 years with stage II squamous cell lung carcinoma. This chain's CDR3 is CASSLRQASYEQYF. CDR3 coding DNA: TGTGCCAGCAGCTTGCGACAGGCCTCCTACGAGCAGTACTTC.